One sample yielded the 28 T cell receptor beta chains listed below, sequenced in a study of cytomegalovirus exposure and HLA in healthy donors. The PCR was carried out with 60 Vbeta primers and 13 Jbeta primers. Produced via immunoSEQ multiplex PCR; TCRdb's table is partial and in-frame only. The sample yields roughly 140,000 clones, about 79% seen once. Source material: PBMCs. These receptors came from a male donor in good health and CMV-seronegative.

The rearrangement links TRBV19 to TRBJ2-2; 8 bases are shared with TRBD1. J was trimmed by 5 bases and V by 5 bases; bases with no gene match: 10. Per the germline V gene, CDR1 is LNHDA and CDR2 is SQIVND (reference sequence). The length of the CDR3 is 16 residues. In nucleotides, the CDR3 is TGTGCCAGTAGTCCCCGGAGACAGGGGAGAACCGGGGAGCTGTTTTTT. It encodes CASSPRRQGRTGELFF.

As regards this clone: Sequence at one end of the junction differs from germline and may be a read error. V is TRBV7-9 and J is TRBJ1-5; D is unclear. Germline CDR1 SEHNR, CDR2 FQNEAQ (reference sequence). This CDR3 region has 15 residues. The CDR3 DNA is TGTGCCAACAGCTTAGGAAGTGAGGGTTTGCAGCCCCAGCATTTT. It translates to CANSLGSEGLQPQHF.

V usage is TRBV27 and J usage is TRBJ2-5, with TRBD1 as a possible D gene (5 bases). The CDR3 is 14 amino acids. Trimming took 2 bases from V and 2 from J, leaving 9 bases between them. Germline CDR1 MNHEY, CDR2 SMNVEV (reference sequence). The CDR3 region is CASSLGQGQETQYF. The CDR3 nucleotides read TGTGCCAGCAGTTTAGGACAAGGTCAAGAGACCCAGTACTTC.

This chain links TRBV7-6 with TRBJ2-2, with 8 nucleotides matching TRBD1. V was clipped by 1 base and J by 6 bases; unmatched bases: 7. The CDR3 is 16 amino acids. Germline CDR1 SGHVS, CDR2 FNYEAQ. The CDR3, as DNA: TGTGCCAGCAGCTTAGGGGGAGGACAGGGCCCCGGGGAGCTGTTTTTT. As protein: CASSLGGGQGPGELFF.

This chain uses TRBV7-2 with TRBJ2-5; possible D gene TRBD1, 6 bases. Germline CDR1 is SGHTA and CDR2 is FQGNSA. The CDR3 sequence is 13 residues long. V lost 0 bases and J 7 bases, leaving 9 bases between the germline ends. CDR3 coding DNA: TGTGCCAGCAGCTTAGCGAACAGGGCGACCCAGTACTTC. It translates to CASSLANRATQYF.

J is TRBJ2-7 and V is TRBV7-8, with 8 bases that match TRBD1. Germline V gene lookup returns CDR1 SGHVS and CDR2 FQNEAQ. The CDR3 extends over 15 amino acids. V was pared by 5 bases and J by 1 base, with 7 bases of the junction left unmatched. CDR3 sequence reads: CASSNQDRESYEQYF. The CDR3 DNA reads TGTGCCAGCAGCAACCAGGACAGGGAATCCTACGAGCAGTACTTC.

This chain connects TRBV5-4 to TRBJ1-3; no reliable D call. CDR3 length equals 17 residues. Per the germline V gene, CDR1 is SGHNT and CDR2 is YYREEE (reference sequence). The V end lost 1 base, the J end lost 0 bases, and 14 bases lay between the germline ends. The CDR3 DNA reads TGTGCCAGCAGCTTGCGTCCGGGGATCATCTCTGGAAACACCATATATTTT. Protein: CASSLRPGIISGNTIYF.

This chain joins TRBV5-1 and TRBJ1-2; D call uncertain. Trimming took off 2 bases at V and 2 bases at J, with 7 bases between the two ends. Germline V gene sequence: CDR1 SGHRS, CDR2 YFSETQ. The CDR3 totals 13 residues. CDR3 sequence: CASSFAGNYGYTF. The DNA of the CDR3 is TGCGCCAGCAGCTTTGCGGGAAACTATGGCTACACCTTC.

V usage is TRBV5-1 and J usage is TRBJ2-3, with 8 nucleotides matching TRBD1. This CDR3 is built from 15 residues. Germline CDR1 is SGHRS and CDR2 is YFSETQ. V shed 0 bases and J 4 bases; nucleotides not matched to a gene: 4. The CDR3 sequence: CASSLAPDRADTQYF. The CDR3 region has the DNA TGCGCCAGCAGCTTGGCCCCGGACAGGGCAGATACGCAGTATTTT.

Written as DNA, the CDR3 is TGTGCCAGCAGCTTGGGGGGGACAGCAACTAATGAAAAACTGTTTTTT. Residues: CASSLGGTATNEKLFF. The V gene is TRBV5-4, the J gene TRBJ1-4; 7 bases are a match to TRBD1. CDR1 and CDR2 (germline): SGHNT, YYREEE (reference sequence). With 0 bases clipped from V and 0 bases from J, the junction kept 2 bases outside the gene matches. This CDR3 comprises 16 residues.

CDR3 coding DNA: TGTGCCAGCACTCCCCTCAGGGGATCTAATGAAAAACTGTTTTTT. Protein product: CASTPLRGSNEKLFF. The rearrangement uses TRBV28 and TRBJ1-4; maybe TRBD1 (6 bases). Per the germline V gene, CDR1 is MDHEN and CDR2 is SYDVKM. V was trimmed by 7 bases and J by 3 bases, leaving 15 bases between them. The CDR3 is 15 amino acids. The variable domain in full, completed from reference TRBV28 and TRBJ1-4, reads DVKVTQSSRYLVKRTGEKVFLECVQDMDHENMFWYRQDPGLGLRLIYFSYDVKMKEKGDIPEGYSVSREKKERFSLILESASTNQTSMYLCASTPLRGSNEKLFFGSGTQLSVL.

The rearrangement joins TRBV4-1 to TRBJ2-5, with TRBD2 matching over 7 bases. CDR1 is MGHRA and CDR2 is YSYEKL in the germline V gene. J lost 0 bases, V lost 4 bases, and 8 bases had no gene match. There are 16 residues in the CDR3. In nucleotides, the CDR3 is TGCGCCAGCAGCCGCCGACTAGCCGCCAACCAAGAGACCCAGTACTTC. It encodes CASSRRLAANQETQYF.

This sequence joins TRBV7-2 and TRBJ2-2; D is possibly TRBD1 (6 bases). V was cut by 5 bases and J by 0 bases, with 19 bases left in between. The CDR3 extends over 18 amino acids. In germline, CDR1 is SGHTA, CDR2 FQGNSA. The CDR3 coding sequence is TGTGCCAGCAGCCCGAATCAAGGGGGTCCCGCGAACACCGGGGAGCTGTTTTTT. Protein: CASSPNQGGPANTGELFF.

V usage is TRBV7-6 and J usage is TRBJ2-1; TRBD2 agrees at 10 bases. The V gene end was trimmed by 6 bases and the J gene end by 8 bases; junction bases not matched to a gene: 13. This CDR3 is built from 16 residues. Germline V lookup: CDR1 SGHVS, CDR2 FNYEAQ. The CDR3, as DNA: TGTGCCAGCAGAATAGGGCCGTCTAGCGGGAGCTATGAGCAGTTCTTC. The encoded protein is CASRIGPSSGSYEQFF.

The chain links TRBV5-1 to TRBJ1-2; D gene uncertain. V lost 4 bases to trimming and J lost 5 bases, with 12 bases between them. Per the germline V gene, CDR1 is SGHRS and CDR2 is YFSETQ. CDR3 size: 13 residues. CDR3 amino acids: CASSTGLMYGYTF. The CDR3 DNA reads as TGCGCCAGCAGCACTGGACTGATGTATGGCTACACCTTC.

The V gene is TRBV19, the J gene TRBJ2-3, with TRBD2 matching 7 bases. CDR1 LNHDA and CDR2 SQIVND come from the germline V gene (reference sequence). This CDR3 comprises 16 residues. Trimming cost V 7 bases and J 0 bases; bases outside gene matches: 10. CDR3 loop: CASTPRGGGSTDTQYF. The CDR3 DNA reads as TGTGCCAGTACCCCGAGAGGCGGGGGAAGCACAGATACGCAGTATTTT. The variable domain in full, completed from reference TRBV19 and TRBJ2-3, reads DGGITQSPKYLFRKEGQNVTLSCEQNLNHDAMYWYRQDPGQGLRLIYYSQIVNDFQKGDIAEGYSVSREKKESFPLTVTSAQKNPTAFYLCASTPRGGGSTDTQYFGPGTRLTVL.

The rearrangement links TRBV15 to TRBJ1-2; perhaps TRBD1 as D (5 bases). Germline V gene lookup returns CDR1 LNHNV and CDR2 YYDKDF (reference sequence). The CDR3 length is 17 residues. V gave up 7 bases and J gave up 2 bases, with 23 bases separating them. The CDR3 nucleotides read TGTGCCACCACCAAAACCACCCACCAGGGATTCAACTATGGCTACACCTTC. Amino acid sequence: CATTKTTHQGFNYGYTF.

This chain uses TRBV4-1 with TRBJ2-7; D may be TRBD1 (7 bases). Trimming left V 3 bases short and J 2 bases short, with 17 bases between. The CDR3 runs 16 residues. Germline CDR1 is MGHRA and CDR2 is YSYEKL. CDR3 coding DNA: TGCGCCAGCAGCCATGACAGGGACGGGGGAGCCTACGAGCAGTACTTC. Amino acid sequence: CASSHDRDGGAYEQYF.

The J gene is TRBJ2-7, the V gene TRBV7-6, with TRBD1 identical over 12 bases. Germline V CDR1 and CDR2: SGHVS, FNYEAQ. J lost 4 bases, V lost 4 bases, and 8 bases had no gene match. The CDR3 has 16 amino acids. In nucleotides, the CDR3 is TGTGCCAGCAGCTATTCACCGGGACAGGGGGCGTACGAGCAGTACTTC. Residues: CASSYSPGQGAYEQYF.

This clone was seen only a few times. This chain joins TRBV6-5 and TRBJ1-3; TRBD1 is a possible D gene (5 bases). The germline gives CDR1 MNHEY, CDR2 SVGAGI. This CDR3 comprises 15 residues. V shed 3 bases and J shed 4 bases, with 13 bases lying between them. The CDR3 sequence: CASSYDGGGGNTIYF. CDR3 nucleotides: TGTGCCAGCAGTTATGATGGGGGAGGAGGAAACACCATATATTTT.

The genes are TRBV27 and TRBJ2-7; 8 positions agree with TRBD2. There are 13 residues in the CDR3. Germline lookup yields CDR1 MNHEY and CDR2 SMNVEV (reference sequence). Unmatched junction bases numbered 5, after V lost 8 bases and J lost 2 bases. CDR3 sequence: CASSRGDTYEQYF. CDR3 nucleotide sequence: TGTGCCAGCTCGCGGGGGGATACCTACGAGCAGTACTTC.

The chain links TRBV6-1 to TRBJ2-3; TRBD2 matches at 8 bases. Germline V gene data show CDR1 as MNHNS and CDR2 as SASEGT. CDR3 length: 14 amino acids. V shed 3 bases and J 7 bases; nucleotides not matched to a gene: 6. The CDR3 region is CASSEAGGSNTQYF. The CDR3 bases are TGTGCCAGCAGTGAGGCGGGGGGCAGTAATACGCAGTATTTT.

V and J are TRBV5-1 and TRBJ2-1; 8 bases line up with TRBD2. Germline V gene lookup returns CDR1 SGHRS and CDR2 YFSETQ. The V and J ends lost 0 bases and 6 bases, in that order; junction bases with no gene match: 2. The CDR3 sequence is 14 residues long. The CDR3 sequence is CASSLGLAFNEQFF. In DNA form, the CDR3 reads TGCGCCAGCAGCTTGGGACTAGCGTTCAATGAGCAGTTCTTC.

The CDR3 is CASSLMGQSNTEAFF. The CDR3 nucleotides read TGTGCCAGCAGCTTAATGGGACAGTCGAACACTGAAGCTTTCTTT. The V call is TRBV7-9, the J call TRBJ1-1, with 7 positions matching TRBD1. The CDR3 has 15 residues. Trimming cost V 2 bases and J 1 base; bases outside gene matches: 4. In germline, CDR1 is SEHNR, CDR2 FQNEAQ (reference sequence).

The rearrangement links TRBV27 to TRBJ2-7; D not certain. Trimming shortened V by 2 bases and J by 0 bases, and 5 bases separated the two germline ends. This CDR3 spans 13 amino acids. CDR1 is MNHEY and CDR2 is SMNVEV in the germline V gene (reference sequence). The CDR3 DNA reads TGTGCCAGCAGTTTACACAACTCCTACGAGCAGTACTTC. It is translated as CASSLHNSYEQYF.

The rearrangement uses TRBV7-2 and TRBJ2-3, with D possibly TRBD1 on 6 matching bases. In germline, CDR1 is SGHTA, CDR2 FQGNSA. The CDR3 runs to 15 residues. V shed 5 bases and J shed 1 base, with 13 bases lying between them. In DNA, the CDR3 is TGTGCCAGCAGCCGCGACAGGCCTGGCACAGATACGCAGTATTTT. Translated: CASSRDRPGTDTQYF.

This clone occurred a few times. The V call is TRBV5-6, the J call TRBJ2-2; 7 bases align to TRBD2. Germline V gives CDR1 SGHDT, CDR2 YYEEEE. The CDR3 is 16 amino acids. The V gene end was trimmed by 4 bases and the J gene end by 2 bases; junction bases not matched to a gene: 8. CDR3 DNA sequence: TGTGCCAGCAGCCTTCAGACTAGCCCCAACACCGGGGAGCTGTTTTTT. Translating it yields CASSLQTSPNTGELFF. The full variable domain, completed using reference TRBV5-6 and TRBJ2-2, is DAGVTQSPTHLIKTRGQQVTLRCSPKSGHDTVSWYQQALGQGPQFIFQYYEEEERQRGNFPDRFSGHQFPNYSSELNVNALLLGDSALYLCASSLQTSPNTGELFFGEGSRLTVL.

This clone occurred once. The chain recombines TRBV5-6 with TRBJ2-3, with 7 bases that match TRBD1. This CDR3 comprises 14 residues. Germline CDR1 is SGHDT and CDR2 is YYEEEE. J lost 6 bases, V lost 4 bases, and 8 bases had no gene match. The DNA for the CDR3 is TGTGCCAGCAGCGACCTAGGGGGCGGGGATACGCAGTATTTT. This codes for CASSDLGGGDTQYF.